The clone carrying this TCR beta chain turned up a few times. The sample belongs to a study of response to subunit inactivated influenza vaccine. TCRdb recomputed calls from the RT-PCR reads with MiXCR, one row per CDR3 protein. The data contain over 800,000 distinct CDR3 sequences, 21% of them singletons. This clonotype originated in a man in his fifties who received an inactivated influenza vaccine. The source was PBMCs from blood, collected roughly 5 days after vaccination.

The CDR3 loop reads CASSDLARGANVLTF. CDR3 nucleotide sequence: TGTGCCAGCAGCGATCTAGCGAGGGGGGCCAACGTCCTGACTTTC. The chain is built from TRBV2 and TRBJ2-6; D is perhaps TRBD2 (6 bases). The ends were cut back, 6 bases at V and 4 bases at J, with 13 bases in the middle. Germline lookup yields CDR1 SNHLY and CDR2 FYNNEI. The CDR3 consists of 15 residues.